The sample holds one count of the clone carrying this T cell receptor beta chain. Its target is not known. The data belong to a study of Ad26.COV2.S vaccination and SARS-CoV-2 variants. Study as a whole: Donor was in the COV1001 Ad26.COV2.S trial arm. By the intramuscular route, Ad26.COV2.S was given once, or twice 56 days apart. Study-wide points: People who got the vaccine or the placebo had similar non-spike TCR breadth. Participants in the vaccine arm had higher spike-specific TCR breadth; placebo recipients had lower.

The sample's treatment: over 15 received Ad26.COV2.S at low or high dose, single or two shots; roughly 5 received placebo; per-sample allocation not given. Following the first vaccine or placebo injection, samples were taken on day 63. The V end was cut by 7 bases, the J end by 7 bases, with 13 bases between. The CDR3 contains 13 residues. The germline V gene encodes CDR1 SGHVS and CDR2 FQNEAQ. The table came from immunoSEQ multiplex PCR; TCRdb's copy has only in-frame clones and leaves some out. This sample has around 300,000 clones, with 75% to 90% found just once. The chain joins TRBV7-8 to TRBJ2-2; a possible D gene is TRBD1 (6 bases). This receptor was identified in a person between 18 and 65 years old who received the Ad26.COV2.S COVID-19 vaccine or a placebo. The material was peripheral blood, obtained in a trial of Ad26.COV2.S vaccine versus placebo. DNA of the CDR3: TGTGCCAGCAACTCACAGGGACACGGGGAGCTGTTTTTT. This translates into CASNSQGHGELFF.